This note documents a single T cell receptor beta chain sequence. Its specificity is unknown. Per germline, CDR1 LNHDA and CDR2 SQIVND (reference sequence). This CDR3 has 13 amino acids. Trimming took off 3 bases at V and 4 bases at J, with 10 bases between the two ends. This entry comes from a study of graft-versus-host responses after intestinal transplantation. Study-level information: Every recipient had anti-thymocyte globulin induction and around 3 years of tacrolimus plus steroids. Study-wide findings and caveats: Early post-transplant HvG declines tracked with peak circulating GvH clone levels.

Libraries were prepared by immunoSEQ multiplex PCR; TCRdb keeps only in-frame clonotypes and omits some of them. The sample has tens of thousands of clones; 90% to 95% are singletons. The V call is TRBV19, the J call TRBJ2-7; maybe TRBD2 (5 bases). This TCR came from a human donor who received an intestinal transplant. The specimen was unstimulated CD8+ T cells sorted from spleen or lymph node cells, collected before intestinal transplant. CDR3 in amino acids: CASSMYLAYEQYF. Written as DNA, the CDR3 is TGTGCCAGTAGTATGTATTTAGCGTACGAGCAGTACTTC.